These 28 T cell receptor beta chains were sequenced from one sample in a study of T cell changes during pregnancy in multiple sclerosis (dated by TCRdb to the late 2010s). The library was produced with the immunoSEQ multiplex PCR assay. Here the immuneACCESS table is served through TCRdb, limited to in-frame sequences with V and J called. Missing clones are a known gap in these copies; in checked studies unresolved V genes cover under half, and the rest lacks a known reason. For this sample there are 65,000 to 70,000 clones; more than 90% appear just once. The top ten hold about 2.5% of the sample. The sample consisted of peripheral blood, taken in the first trimester of pregnancy. Receptors were obtained from a female donor with multiple sclerosis, enrolled in a pregnancy study.

J is TRBJ1-1 and V is TRBV7-9; 7 bases are a match to TRBD1. There are 14 residues in the CDR3. The germline V gene encodes CDR1 SEHNR and CDR2 FQNEAQ (reference sequence). After removal of 3 bases from V and 6 bases from J, the junction contained 7 bases not matched to a gene. This CDR3 is CASSLHQGVAEAFF. The CDR3 DNA is TGTGCCAGCAGCTTGCACCAGGGGGTCGCTGAAGCTTTCTTT.

The rearrangement links TRBV9 to TRBJ2-7; D may be TRBD2 (6 bases). The germline V gene has CDR1 SGDLS and CDR2 YYNGEE. Trimming cost V 0 bases and J 1 base, with 17 bases left between them. This CDR3 region has 17 residues. In nucleotides, the CDR3 is TGTGCCAGCAGCGTAGGAATGGGGGGACGGCCTTCCTACGAGCAGTACTTC. It codes for CASSVGMGGRPSYEQYF.

The rearrangement joins TRBV14 to TRBJ1-2; D is uncertain. This CDR3 spans 13 amino acids. With 4 bases removed from V and 0 bases from J, the gap between germline ends came to 6 bases. Germline CDR1 SGHDN, CDR2 FVKESK. CDR3 nucleotides: TGTGCCAGCAGCCCTTTAACTAACTATGGCTACACCTTC. Translating it yields CASSPLTNYGYTF.

The V call is TRBV5-4, the J call TRBJ2-3; D call uncertain. V lost 1 base to trimming and J lost 6 bases, with 12 bases between them. Germline CDR1 reads SGHNT; CDR2 reads YYREEE (reference sequence). The length of the CDR3 is 14 residues. The CDR3 bases are TGTGCCAGCAGCTTGATATCCGGGTCGGATACGCAGTATTTT. Its translation: CASSLISGSDTQYF.

The chain recombines TRBV5-1 with TRBJ2-1; 10 bases agree with TRBD2. Trimming removed 0 bases from V and 9 bases from J; junction bases left unmatched: 6. The germline V gene encodes CDR1 SGHRS and CDR2 YFSETQ. The CDR3 loop spans 15 amino acids. The CDR3 DNA reads TGCGCCAGCAGCTTGGAATTAGCGGGAGGAGTTGAGCAGTTCTTC. Its translation: CASSLELAGGVEQFF.

This sequence joins TRBV5-4 and TRBJ2-5, with 10 nucleotides matching TRBD2. Losses at the gene ends were 4 bases for V and 5 bases for J; bases not matched to a gene: 11. Germline V gene sequence: CDR1 SGHNT, CDR2 YYREEE (reference sequence). This CDR3 contains 16 residues. CDR3 amino acids: CASSRAGTSVDETQYF. CDR3 DNA: TGTGCCAGCAGCCGTGCCGGGACTAGCGTCGATGAGACCCAGTACTTC.

J is TRBJ2-7 and V is TRBV10-3, with 13 bases matching TRBD2. Germline V gene lookup returns CDR1 ENHRY and CDR2 SYGVKD. With V trimmed by 0 bases and J by 9 bases, 5 bases remained unmatched. The CDR3 runs to 15 residues. CDR3 sequence: CAISESGTSGARQYF. CDR3 coding DNA: TGTGCCATCAGTGAGTCGGGGACTAGCGGGGCGAGGCAGTACTTC.

The genes are TRBV2 and TRBJ1-2; a possible D gene is TRBD1 (5 bases). The CDR3 has 15 amino acids. Trimming removed 4 bases at V and 1 base at J, with 13 bases between. Germline loops: CDR1 SNHLY, CDR2 FYNNEI. DNA for the CDR3: TGTGCCAGCAGTGTAGACCAGGGAGGTAACTATGGCTACACCTTC. Protein: CASSVDQGGNYGYTF.

This chain uses TRBV5-6 with TRBJ1-1; no clear D gene. The CDR3 is 14 residues long. V lost 0 bases, J lost 1 base, and 7 bases lay in between. CDR1 and CDR2 (germline): SGHDT, YYEEEE. CDR3 DNA: TGTGCCAGCAGCTTGGGACATCCGAACACTGAAGCTTTCTTT. Translating gives CASSLGHPNTEAFF.

This clone was counted a few times. V and J are TRBV6-5 and TRBJ1-1, with D perhaps TRBD1 (5 bases). This CDR3 is built from 15 residues. The V and J ends lost 2 bases and 0 bases respectively, with 10 bases between them. CDR1 MNHEY and CDR2 SVGAGI come from the germline V gene. DNA for the CDR3: TGTGCCAGCAGTTACGGGGGGAGCATGAACACTGAAGCTTTCTTT. Amino acids: CASSYGGSMNTEAFF.

V usage is TRBV18 and J usage is TRBJ1-1; D may be TRBD1 (6 bases). With 10 bases removed from V and 1 base from J, the gap between germline ends came to 13 bases. Germline V lookup: CDR1 KGHSH, CDR2 LQKENI. This CDR3 spans 13 amino acids. The CDR3 sequence is CANSQGQNTEAFF. In DNA form, the CDR3 reads TGTGCCAACTCTCAGGGGCAGAACACTGAAGCTTTCTTT. Together with reference TRBV18 and TRBJ1-1, the CDR3 gives the full variable domain: NAGVMQNPRHLVRRRGQEARLRCSPMKGHSHVYWYRQLPEEGLKFMVYLQKENIIDESGMPKERFSAEFPKEGPSILRIQQVVRGDSAAYFCANSQGQNTEAFFGQGTRLTVV.

In nucleotides, the CDR3 is TGTGCCAGCAGCCGAGGGGGGAACACTGAAGCTTTCTTT. This gives the protein CASSRGGNTEAFF. The chain joins TRBV7-3 to TRBJ1-1; D might be TRBD1 (6 bases). The ends were cut back, 5 bases at V and 1 base at J, with 8 bases in the middle. CDR1 and CDR2 from the germline V gene are SGHTA and FQGTGA. The CDR3 has 13 residues.

The chain joins TRBV2 to TRBJ1-1; D remains unclear. Trimming took 0 bases from V and 9 from J, leaving 8 bases between them. The CDR3 totals 12 residues. Germline V lookup: CDR1 SNHLY, CDR2 FYNNEI. The CDR3 protein is CASSEAREKAFF. CDR3 coding DNA: TGTGCCAGCAGTGAAGCGCGGGAGAAAGCTTTCTTT.

The chain links TRBV9 to TRBJ1-1; unclear D gene. This CDR3 comprises 14 residues. The germline gives CDR1 SGDLS, CDR2 YYNGEE. V shed 0 bases and J shed 6 bases, with 12 bases lying between them. The CDR3 region has the DNA TGTGCCAGCAGCGTAGTCGGTGTTAGCGCTGAAGCTTTCTTT. Amino acids: CASSVVGVSAEAFF. Full variable domain (missing parts from reference TRBV9 and TRBJ1-1): DSGVTQTPKHLITATGQRVTLRCSPRSGDLSVYWYQQSLDQGLQFLIQYYNGEERAKGNILERFSAQQFPDLHSELNLSSLELGDSALYFCASSVVGVSAEAFFGQGTRLTVV.

The CDR3 DNA follows: TGTGCCAGCAGCCAATACAGGGGGCGAATTGGCTACACCTTC. This encodes CASSQYRGRIGYTF. This rearrangement joins TRBV4-2 to TRBJ1-2; TRBD1 matches 9 bases. Germline V CDR1 and CDR2: LGHNA, YNFKEQ. The J segment lost 7 bases and the V segment lost 2 bases, leaving 5 bases of the junction unmatched. CDR3 length equals 14 residues.

Comments on this clone: It is unclear where the CDR3 begins or ends on the DNA, so no DNA is shown, and the CDR3 is as TCRdb lists it. The chain links TRBV19 to TRBJ2-2; whether TRBD2, the table's D call, matches the DNA was not checked. Ends included, the CDR3 has 14 residues. From germline, CDR1 is LNHDA and CDR2 SQIVND (reference sequence). This CDR3 reads CASTSGGGTGELFF.

The chain employs TRBV7-9 and TRBJ1-4; the match to TRBD1 covers 11 bases. The CDR3 totals 14 residues. Per germline, CDR1 SEHNR and CDR2 FQNEAQ (reference sequence). The V and J ends lost 5 bases and 5 bases, in that order; junction bases with no gene match: 1. CDR3 in amino acids: CASSGTGGNEKLFF. The CDR3 nucleotides are TGTGCCAGCAGCGGGACAGGGGGGAATGAAAAACTGTTTTTT.

This chain links TRBV10-3 with TRBJ1-1; TRBD1 is a possible D gene (5 bases). Trimming removed 0 bases at V and 7 bases at J, with 9 bases between. CDR1 is ENHRY, CDR2 SYGVKD, per germline. CDR3 size: 13 residues. The CDR3 bases are TGTGCCATCAGTGAGTCCACGGGACTTGAAGCTTTCTTT. Amino acids: CAISESTGLEAFF.

The rearrangement joins TRBV4-2 to TRBJ2-3; 8 bases fit TRBD1. Germline values: CDR1 LGHNA, CDR2 YNFKEQ. The CDR3 runs to 16 residues. V lost 5 bases to trimming and J lost 4 bases; unmatched junction nucleotides: 11. The CDR3 loop is CASSTRDRRGADTQYF. The CDR3 DNA reads as TGTGCCAGCAGCACCCGGGACAGGAGAGGGGCAGATACGCAGTATTTT.

The chain couples TRBV7-3 to TRBJ2-3, with TRBD1 matching 7 bases. The CDR3 contains 14 residues. Trimming cost V 4 bases and J 6 bases; bases outside gene matches: 7. Per germline, CDR1 SGHTA and CDR2 FQGTGA. CDR3 bases: TGTGCCAGCAGCTCCAGACAGGGTCCGGATACGCAGTATTTT. Its translation is CASSSRQGPDTQYF.

The CDR3 DNA follows: TGTGCCAGCAGCCCGCGGGGGGGAGGGCCGGCGGGGGCCAACGTCCTGACTTTC. This encodes CASSPRGGGPAGANVLTF. The chain couples TRBV7-9 to TRBJ2-6; TRBD2 agrees at 9 bases. Per germline, CDR1 SEHNR and CDR2 FQNEAQ (reference sequence). The CDR3 sequence is 18 residues long. V was pared by 5 bases and J by 4 bases, with 12 bases of the junction left unmatched.

The V call is TRBV5-4, the J call TRBJ2-7; 8 positions match TRBD2. With 0 bases clipped from V and 10 bases from J, the junction kept 6 bases outside the gene matches. The CDR3 has 13 residues. In germline, CDR1 is SGHNT, CDR2 YYREEE (reference sequence). The DNA of the CDR3 is TGTGCCAGCAGCTTGGCTTCGGCGGGGGGACAGTACTTC. As protein: CASSLASAGGQYF.

This chain links TRBV5-4 with TRBJ2-5; TRBD2 agrees at 7 bases. The CDR3 is 14 residues long. Germline CDR1 is SGHNT and CDR2 is YYREEE (reference sequence). V was clipped by 7 bases and J by 5 bases; unmatched bases: 11. CDR3 residues: CASGRAGSRETQYF. The CDR3 region has the DNA TGTGCCAGCGGGAGAGCGGGGAGCAGGGAGACCCAGTACTTC.

The chain joins TRBV4-1 to TRBJ1-3, with 7 bases aligning to TRBD1. Germline CDR1 reads MGHRA; CDR2 reads YSYEKL. The CDR3 is made up of 15 amino acids. Trimming removed 4 bases from V and 4 bases from J; junction bases left unmatched: 7. Here the CDR3 reads CASSLNDRVGNTIYF. DNA of the CDR3: TGCGCCAGCAGCCTCAATGACAGGGTAGGAAACACCATATATTTT.

This chain links TRBV11-2 with TRBJ2-5, with 9 bases that match TRBD1. Trimming removed 5 bases from V and 4 bases from J; junction bases left unmatched: 17. Germline V gives CDR1 SGHAT, CDR2 FQNNGV. This CDR3 is 18 amino acids long. CDR3 in amino acids: CASSRRGLDRGIGETQYF. As DNA, the CDR3 is TGTGCCAGCAGCCGAAGGGGTTTGGACAGGGGAATCGGAGAGACCCAGTACTTC.

The genes are TRBV29-1 and TRBJ2-1; the match to TRBD2 covers 10 bases. CDR1 is SQVTM, CDR2 ANQGSEA, per germline. The CDR3 spans 14 residues. The V and J ends lost 7 bases and 2 bases, in that order; junction bases with no gene match: 5. CDR3 protein: CSAATSGAYNEQFF. The CDR3 DNA reads as TGCAGCGCTGCAACTAGCGGGGCCTACAATGAGCAGTTCTTC.

V usage is TRBV7-9 and J usage is TRBJ2-1; 7 bases are a match to TRBD1. Germline V gene lookup returns CDR1 SEHNR and CDR2 FQNEAQ (reference sequence). The trim removed 4 bases at V and 4 bases at J, leaving 1 base unmatched. The CDR3 covers 13 residues. The DNA of the CDR3 is TGTGCCAGCAGCTGGGGACAGTACAATGAGCAGTTCTTC. It codes for CASSWGQYNEQFF.

This chain joins TRBV2 and TRBJ2-7; no firm D call. The V end lost 8 bases, the J end lost 5 bases, and 13 bases lay between the germline ends. Germline values: CDR1 SNHLY, CDR2 FYNNEI. This CDR3 is 12 amino acids long. The CDR3 here is CASVGLVDEQYF. The CDR3 DNA follows: TGTGCCAGCGTGGGCCTCGTCGACGAGCAGTACTTC.